These 13 T cell receptor beta chains share one sample of origin, sequenced in a study of shared clonotypes between healthy human individuals. Using immunoSEQ multiplex PCR, the repertoire was profiled, and TCRdb retains in-frame clones only, with some absent. The data show around 320,000 clones, around nine tenths seen once. The sequencing sample was made of memory CD8+ T cells sorted from blood. Subset of the sample: CD45RO+ cells pooled with CCR7-negative TemRA cells. The receptors stem from a man between 18 and 35 years old in good health.

This clone was observed once. The chain has TRBV28 and TRBJ1-1; D possibly corresponds to TRBD1 (6 bases). V lost 6 bases and J lost 7, with 15 bases in between. The CDR3 length is 13 residues. Germline lookup yields CDR1 MDHEN and CDR2 SYDVKM. CDR3 sequence reads: CASSIETGFEAFF. In nucleotides, the CDR3 is TGTGCCAGCAGCATCGAAACAGGGTTTGAAGCTTTCTTT.

The rearrangement links TRBV7-2 to TRBJ1-4, with D possibly matching TRBD1 (6 bases). CDR1 and CDR2 (germline): SGHTA, FQGNSA. There are 16 residues in the CDR3. The V end was cut by 4 bases, the J end by 6 bases, with 18 bases between. The CDR3 reads CASSSTSGAEDEKLFF. The CDR3, as DNA: TGTGCCAGCAGCTCCACCTCAGGGGCCGAGGATGAAAAACTGTTTTTT. The entire variable domain, with the rest obtained from reference TRBV7-2 and TRBJ1-4, is as follows: GAGVSQSPSNKVTEKGKDVELRCDPISGHTALYWYRQSLGQGLEFLIYFQGNSAPDKSGLPSDRFSAERTGGSVSTLTIQRTQQEDSAVYLCASSSTSGAEDEKLFFGSGTQLSVL.

This clone was seen just once. The chain combines TRBV2 with TRBJ2-7; 9 bases align to TRBD1. The CDR3 spans 13 residues. Germline loops: CDR1 SNHLY, CDR2 FYNNEI. The V gene end was trimmed by 8 bases and the J gene end by 4 bases; junction bases not matched to a gene: 6. CDR3 sequence reads: CASGAGQGYEQYF. The DNA for the CDR3 is TGTGCCAGCGGGGCGGGACAGGGATACGAGCAGTACTTC.

This chain connects TRBV27 to TRBJ1-1; 7 bases are shared with TRBD1. The CDR3 sequence is 15 residues long. The trim removed 8 bases at V and 4 bases at J, leaving 13 bases unmatched. Germline CDR1 and CDR2: MNHEY and SMNVEV (reference sequence). CDR3: CASRSVSAGGTEAFF. In DNA, the CDR3 is TGTGCCAGCCGTTCGGTTTCGGCAGGGGGCACTGAAGCTTTCTTT.

V is TRBV6-5 and J is TRBJ1-4; no reliable D call. V lost 4 bases and J 3 bases, leaving 15 bases between the germline ends. Germline V lookup: CDR1 MNHEY, CDR2 SVGAGI. CDR3 length: 16 amino acids. CDR3 DNA sequence: TGTGCCAGCAGTTCTTCCGTGGGGATGGCTAATGAAAAACTGTTTTTT. The encoded protein is CASSSSVGMANEKLFF.

The chain combines TRBV6-5 with TRBJ2-2; D may be TRBD1 or TRBD2 (6 bases each). With 4 bases removed from V and 8 bases from J, the gap between germline ends came to 17 bases. CDR1 and CDR2 from the germline V gene are MNHEY and SVGAGI. The CDR3 covers 15 residues. The CDR3 DNA reads as TGTGCCAGCAGTTCCAGAGGAGGGGGTGGTGGGGAGCTGTTTTTT. Its translation is CASSSRGGGGGELFF.

V and J are TRBV6-5 and TRBJ1-2; D unresolved. V lost 6 bases to trimming and J lost 9 bases, with 14 bases between them. Germline V CDR1 and CDR2: MNHEY, SVGAGI. This CDR3 has 12 amino acids. The CDR3 spells CASRGQDGSYTF. The CDR3 nucleotides are TGTGCCAGCAGGGGCCAGGACGGAAGCTACACCTTC.

The V and J genes are TRBV2 and TRBJ2-7; 8 nucleotides align to TRBD1. With V trimmed by 3 bases and J by 6 bases, 16 bases remained unmatched. The germline CDR1 and CDR2 sequences are SNHLY and FYNNEI. The CDR3 is 17 residues long. This chain's CDR3 is CASSDFVRTGISGEQYF. The CDR3 coding sequence is TGTGCCAGCAGTGATTTTGTTCGGACAGGGATTTCGGGCGAGCAGTACTTC.

This clone was recorded once. This chain uses TRBV7-8 with TRBJ1-2; 7 bases are a match to TRBD1. V lost 7 bases and J lost 2; bases outside the gene matches: 10. This CDR3 comprises 15 residues. Per germline, CDR1 SGHVS and CDR2 FQNEAQ. CDR3 in DNA: TGTGCCAGCATGGGCGGCAGGGGGAAAAACTATGGCTACACCTTC. The encoded protein is CASMGGRGKNYGYTF.

The chain uses TRBV2 and TRBJ2-2; 7 positions agree with TRBD2. This CDR3 comprises 14 residues. Germline loops: CDR1 SNHLY, CDR2 FYNNEI. Trimming at V came to 7 bases and at J to 2 bases, leaving 4 bases not matched to a gene. Here the CDR3 reads CASKGLTNTGELFF. As DNA, the CDR3 is TGTGCCAGCAAGGGACTAACCAACACCGGGGAGCTGTTTTTT.

The CDR3 DNA is TGTGCCATCAACCCGACTAGCTCAGCTTGGGGGGCCTACAATGAGCAGTTCTTC. It encodes CAINPTSSAWGAYNEQFF. The rearrangement uses TRBV10-3 and TRBJ2-1; 7 bases fit TRBD2. Germline V gene data show CDR1 as ENHRY and CDR2 as SYGVKD. Losses at the gene ends were 7 bases for V and 2 bases for J; bases not matched to a gene: 17. There are 18 residues in the CDR3.

CDR3 residues: CASSQDPGTAPYEQYF. The CDR3 DNA sequence: TGTGCCAGCAGCCAAGATCCCGGGACAGCGCCCTACGAGCAGTACTTC. The V gene is TRBV4-2, the J gene TRBJ2-7, with TRBD1 matching over 7 bases. CDR1 LGHNA and CDR2 YNFKEQ come from the germline V gene. With 0 bases clipped from V and 2 bases from J, the junction kept 7 bases outside the gene matches. CDR3 length: 16 residues.

This clone was seen a handful of times. This rearrangement joins TRBV6-1 to TRBJ1-1, with D hard to call. V dropped 10 bases and J dropped 4 bases, with 16 bases sitting between them. The CDR3 totals 13 residues. Germline V lookup: CDR1 MNHNS, CDR2 SASEGT. Here the CDR3 reads CATRPVESTEAFF. The CDR3 DNA is TGTGCCACTCGACCAGTCGAGTCCACTGAAGCTTTCTTT.